This passage covers 13 T cell receptor beta chains from one sample sequenced in a study of vaccination and CD4 T cells after COVID-19. Antigens for these TCRs are unknown. With the Oncomine TCR Beta short-read assay, DNA from cultured CD4+ T cells was sequenced. TCRdb ran MiXCR on the PCR reads and lists one entry per CDR3 protein. Among 12,000 or so distinct CDR3 sequences, approximately 63% were seen once, and the ten largest hold roughly 13%. As for treatment: roughly 10-day PBMC culture with coronavirus spike peptide pools or control peptides (ViraFEST assay). What was sequenced was CD4+ T cells from blood, cultured in vitro. These receptors all come from a human donor who had recovered from COVID-19.

This clonotype appeared a single time. V is TRBV7-8 and J is TRBJ2-1, with 9 bases that match TRBD2. Germline V gene lookup returns CDR1 SGHVS and CDR2 FQNEAQ. V lost 5 bases and J lost 8; bases outside the gene matches: 1. There are 12 residues in the CDR3. This CDR3 is CASSRLADEQFF. The DNA of the CDR3 is TGTGCCAGCAGCCGACTAGCGGATGAGCAGTTCTTC.

The rearrangement links TRBV4-3 to TRBJ1-6; TRBD1 might be the D (6 bases). Germline V gene lookup returns CDR1 LGHNA and CDR2 YSLEER. V gave up 1 base and J gave up 2 bases, with 9 bases separating them. CDR3 length equals 16 residues. CDR3 coding DNA: TGCGCCAGCAGCCAAGCCGCAGGGGCCTATAATTCACCCCTCCACTTT. Amino acid sequence: CASSQAAGAYNSPLHF.

V and J are TRBV12-3 or TRBV12-4 and TRBJ1-5, with unresolved D. This CDR3 comprises 13 residues. V gave up 1 base and J gave up 5 bases, with 6 bases separating them. The CDR3: CASSLGGYQPQHF. The CDR3, as DNA: TGTGCCAGCAGTTTAGGTGGGTATCAGCCCCAGCATTTT.

The gene calls are TRBV20-1 and TRBJ2-3; 8 nucleotides line up with TRBD2. Trimming removed 6 bases from V and 6 bases from J; junction bases left unmatched: 5. Per germline, CDR1 DFQATT and CDR2 SNEGSKA (reference sequence). The CDR3 runs 12 residues. CDR3 sequence reads: CSALSGTDTQYF. CDR3 DNA: TGCAGTGCACTTAGCGGGACCGATACGCAGTATTTT.

This chain joins TRBV6-2 or TRBV6-3 and TRBJ2-5; D is possibly TRBD2 (6 bases). V was pared by 0 bases and J by 3 bases, with 20 bases between. The CDR3 spans 18 residues. CDR1 MNHEY and CDR2 SVGEGT come from the germline V gene. The CDR3 nucleotides are TGTGCCAGCAGTTACTCGACGTATTGGGAGGACACTAAAGAGACCCAGTACTTC. This sequence encodes CASSYSTYWEDTKETQYF.

The CDR3 bases are TGTGCCAGCAGCATAGGGCTTGAGCCAGAGACCCAGTACTTC. This gives the protein CASSIGLEPETQYF. This chain links TRBV5-4 with TRBJ2-5; D gene unclear. The CDR3 is 14 residues long. Germline V gene lookup returns CDR1 SGHNT and CDR2 YYREEE (reference sequence). The ends were cut back, 4 bases at V and 4 bases at J, with 14 bases in the middle.

This sequence joins TRBV21-1 and TRBJ2-1; no check of the table's D call, TRBD2, against the DNA was made. TRBV21-1 is marked as a pseudogene. The CDR3 runs to 15 residues. CDR3 sequence: CASSKPGLADDEQFF. The CDR3 DNA is TGTGCCAGCAGCAAACCCGGACTAGCGGATGATGAGCAGTTCTTC.

The V call is TRBV18, the J call TRBJ2-1; 8 nucleotides match TRBD2. V shed 6 bases, J shed 7 bases, and the junction held 11 bases outside the gene matches. CDR1 is KGHSH and CDR2 is LQKENI in the germline V gene. The CDR3 runs 15 residues. This chain's CDR3 is CASSLVREVRNEQFF. CDR3 sequence (DNA): TGTGCCAGCTCGCTCGTGCGGGAGGTTAGGAATGAGCAGTTCTTC.

The table lists this clonotype with a count of one. The chain links TRBV30 to TRBJ1-1; D gene ambiguous. V lost 0 bases and J lost 3, with 8 bases in between. Germline V gene data show CDR1 as GTSNPN and CDR2 as SVGIG (reference sequence). The CDR3 has 13 amino acids. In DNA, the CDR3 is TGTGCCTGGAGTGTACAGAGGGACACTGAAGCTTTCTTT. It yields the protein CAWSVQRDTEAFF.

V gene TRBV6-1 combines with J gene TRBJ2-3; 11 bases are a match to TRBD1. CDR1 is MNHNS and CDR2 is SASEGT in the germline V gene. The CDR3 is made up of 14 amino acids. Trimming took 3 bases from V and 4 from J; bases not matched to a gene: 0. CDR3 in DNA: TGTGCCAGCAGTGAGGGACAGGGGGCAGATACGCAGTATTTT. It yields the protein CASSEGQGADTQYF.

The chain employs TRBV25-1 and TRBJ2-7, with 8 bases fitting TRBD1. CDR1 is MGHDK and CDR2 is SYGVNS in the germline V gene. The CDR3 length is 16 residues. The V segment lost 2 bases and the J segment 2 bases; nucleotides outside the gene matches: 8. The chain's CDR3 is CASSEIGAGGPYEQYF. CDR3 in DNA: TGTGCCAGCAGTGAAATCGGTGCAGGGGGCCCCTACGAGCAGTACTTC.

This rearrangement joins TRBV30 to TRBJ1-2; a weak D match, TRBD1 (5 bases). V lost 0 bases and J lost 8, with 19 bases in between. The CDR3 consists of 15 residues. CDR1 is GTSNPN and CDR2 is SVGIG in the germline V gene (reference sequence). The CDR3 DNA reads TGTGCCTGGAGTGTAAATACAGGTGGATCGACGGGCTACACCTTC. Translation: CAWSVNTGGSTGYTF. The full variable domain, its missing parts supplied by reference TRBV30 and TRBJ1-2, is SQTIHQWPATLVQPVGSPLSLECTVEGTSNPNLYWYRQAAGRGLQLLFYSVGIGQISSEVPQNLSASRPQDRQFILSSKKLLLSDSGFYLCAWSVNTGGSTGYTFGSGTRLTVV.

The rearrangement joins TRBV10-3 to TRBJ2-3, with 13 positions matching TRBD2. This CDR3 is 17 amino acids long. Germline lookup yields CDR1 ENHRY and CDR2 SYGVKD. V was clipped by 1 base and J by 3 bases; unmatched bases: 4. This CDR3 reads CAISELLAGGRTDTQYF. As DNA, the CDR3 is TGTGCCATCAGTGAGTTACTAGCGGGAGGGAGAACAGATACGCAGTATTTT.